The 8 T cell receptor beta chains below all came from one sample that was sequenced in a study of blood T cells in healthy people across ages. The authors ran a second PCR of roughly 6 to 11 cycles using a sample-barcoded 5' primer and a J-beta primer mix. TCRdb analysed the 5' RACE reads with MiXCR anew, one entry per CDR3 protein. The table includes over a million distinct CDR3 sequences, about 23% detected once. The data also belong to a second study, concerning T cells of mothers and their children.

Sequenced: blood. These receptor sequences come from a girl aged 2-15 years in good health.

In its sample, this clonotype was seen a few times. The chain combines TRBV19 with TRBJ2-5; D may be TRBD1 (5 bases). The J call may be incorrect, as the DNA end agrees better with TRBJ2-7. The CDR3 contains 15 residues. Germline V gene lookup returns CDR1 LNHDA and CDR2 SQIVND (reference sequence). This chain's CDR3 is CASRPIPDSSYEQYF. The DNA for the CDR3 is TGTGCCAGTAGACCGATCCCCGACAGCTCCTACGAGCAGTACTTC.

The chain carries TRBV27 and TRBJ2-2; a weak D match, TRBD2 (5 bases). CDR1 MNHEY and CDR2 SMNVEV come from the germline V gene (reference sequence). This CDR3 is 15 amino acids long. V shed 3 bases and J shed 6 bases, with 14 bases lying between them. In DNA, the CDR3 is TGTGCCAGCAGTTTTGGTGGGAGAGGGTCCGGGGAGCTGTTTTTT. Protein: CASSFGGRGSGELFF.

Concerning this clonotype: At one of its ends the junction is not consistent with the germline gene, which may arise from a read error. The chain uses TRBV29-1 and TRBJ2-3; 10 bases map to TRBD2. The CDR3 covers 15 residues. Germline V gene sequence: CDR1 SQVTM, CDR2 ANQGSEA. As DNA, the CDR3 is TGCAGCGCTGAAAACCTTAGCGGGGGGCCAGATACGCAGTATTTT. Encoded protein: CSAENLSGGPDTQYF.

The gene calls are TRBV29-1 and TRBJ1-1; weak D call: TRBD1 (5 bases). This CDR3 region has 14 residues. V dropped 2 bases and J dropped 1 base, with 11 bases sitting between them. Germline assignment: CDR1 SQVTM and CDR2 ANQGSEA. The CDR3 sequence is CSVERGGGNTEAFF. The CDR3 bases are TGCAGCGTTGAAAGGGGTGGGGGGAACACTGAAGCTTTCTTT.

For this clonotype: At one boundary the junction diverges from the germline segment, which might be a read error. The chain is built from TRBV28 and TRBJ1-1; D is unresolved. The CDR3 length is 12 residues. The germline CDR1 and CDR2 sequences are MDHEN and SYDVKM. CDR3 protein: CVSSPPNTEAFF. The CDR3 DNA is TGTGTCAGCAGTCCGCCGAACACTGAAGCTTTCTTT. Full variable domain (missing parts from reference TRBV28 and TRBJ1-1): DVKVTQSSRYLVKRTGEKVFLECVQDMDHENMFWYRQDPGLGLRLIYFSYDVKMKEKGDIPEGYSVSREKKERFSLILESASTNQTSMYLCVSSPPNTEAFFGQGTRLTVV.

The chain joins TRBV19 to TRBJ2-2; no definite D call. The V and J ends lost 7 bases and 7 bases respectively, with 10 bases between them. There are 12 residues in the CDR3. Per germline, CDR1 LNHDA and CDR2 SQIVND (reference sequence). The CDR3 loop is CASNPGNGELFF. For the CDR3, the DNA is TGTGCCAGTAATCCCGGAAACGGGGAGCTGTTTTTT.

V usage is TRBV9 and J usage is TRBJ2-3, with TRBD1 identical over 10 bases. CDR1 and CDR2 (germline): SGDLS, YYNGEE. The CDR3 has 16 amino acids. The ends lost 1 base at V and 4 bases at J; junction bases unmatched: 6. The CDR3: CASSVTRTGGSDTQYF. CDR3 in DNA: TGTGCCAGCAGCGTAACGAGGACAGGGGGTTCAGATACGCAGTATTTT.

This clonotype was seen a handful of times. The chain couples TRBV15 to TRBJ2-5; possibly TRBD1 for D (5 bases). Germline CDR1 and CDR2: LNHNV and YYDKDF (reference sequence). V shed 0 bases and J shed 1 base, with 9 bases lying between them. This CDR3 contains 15 residues. The chain's CDR3 is CATSRDHGAQETQYF. DNA of the CDR3: TGTGCCACCAGCAGAGATCATGGGGCCCAAGAGACCCAGTACTTC.